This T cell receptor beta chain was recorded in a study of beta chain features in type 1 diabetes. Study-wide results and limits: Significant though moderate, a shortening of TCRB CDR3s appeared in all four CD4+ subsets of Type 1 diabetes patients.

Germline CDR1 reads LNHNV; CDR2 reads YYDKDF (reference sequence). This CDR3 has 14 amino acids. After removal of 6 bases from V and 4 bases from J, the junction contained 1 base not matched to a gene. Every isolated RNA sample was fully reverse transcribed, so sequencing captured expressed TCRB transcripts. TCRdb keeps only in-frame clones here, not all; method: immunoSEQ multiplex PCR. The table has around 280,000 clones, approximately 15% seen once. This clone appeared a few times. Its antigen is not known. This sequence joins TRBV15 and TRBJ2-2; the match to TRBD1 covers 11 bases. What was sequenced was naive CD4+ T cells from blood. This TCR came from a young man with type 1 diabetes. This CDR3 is CATRGTGGTGELFF. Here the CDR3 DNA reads TGTGCCACCAGAGGGACAGGGGGCACCGGGGAGCTGTTTTTT.